This paragraph covers one T cell receptor beta chain sequence. Germline lookup yields CDR1 SGHTA and CDR2 FQGNSA. J was trimmed by 5 bases and V by 5 bases; bases with no gene match: 6. There are 14 residues in the CDR3. Some clones are missing from TCRdb's copy, which holds only in-frame ones; the method was immunoSEQ multiplex PCR. The data show about 28,000 clones, nearly 85% seen once. The data originate from a study of neoadjuvant nivolumab and ipilimumab in lung cancer. The clonotype was recovered from an adult with non-small cell lung cancer. This chain joins TRBV7-2 and TRBJ1-2, with TRBD1 matching over 9 bases. Material: tumor tissue, obtained after neoadjuvant nivolumab, alone or with ipilimumab, at or shortly before surgery. CDR3 sequence: CASSRDRVGYGYTF. The DNA of the CDR3 is TGTGCCAGCAGCCGGGACAGGGTTGGGTATGGCTACACCTTC.